The entry below gives a single T cell receptor beta chain sequence along with its context. The sample belongs to a study of blood T cell repertoires in COVID-19. Turning to the study itself: The United States, Italy and Spain provided the acute and convalescent COVID-19 samples. The cDNA or gDNA used as material had been derived from T cells, B-cell-depleted T cells, or PBMCs.

Germline loops: CDR1 MNHEY, CDR2 SMNVEV (reference sequence). V shed 10 bases and J shed 3 bases, with 18 bases lying between them. The CDR3 extends over 15 amino acids. As processed by the authors: Nucleated cell number was recorded as an estimate derived from reference gene primer amplification. Clones were sequenced by immunoSEQ multiplex PCR, and TCRdb holds only the in-frame ones, with some missing. Clonal size and the V and J genes are those of that table, whereas D and trimming came from the DNA. This table has tens of thousands of clones, around 87% appearing once. The sequence came from a human donor in a cohort sampled during active COVID-19. Specimen: peripheral blood. This rearrangement joins TRBV27 to TRBJ2-2, with D possibly matching TRBD1 (5 bases). In nucleotides, the CDR3 is TGTGCCACCCGCGGAACAGGCAGCCACACCGGGGAGCTGTTTTTT. Protein product: CATRGTGSHTGELFF.